Below, one T cell receptor beta chain is given with its context. Antigen: not known. Germline loops: CDR1 MNHEY, CDR2 SVGAGI. Trimming took 5 bases from V and 1 from J, leaving 11 bases between them. This CDR3 contains 14 residues. This entry is derived from a study of cytomegalovirus exposure and HLA in healthy donors. PCR employed 60 Vbeta and 13 Jbeta primers. Data came from immunoSEQ multiplex PCR; TCRdb stores just in-frame clones and leaves some out. This repertoire shows nearly 300,000 clones, roughly 90% found once; its top ten account for less than 4.5%. The study sampled nominally healthy donors, though unrecorded immune exposures were likely. Study-wide findings and caveats: When presence/absence was analysed, sequencing depth was taken to be roughly uniform across donors. In a later analysis, HLA-associated TCR beta chains were more clonally expanded than equally common others.

This chain connects TRBV6-5 to TRBJ1-1; D not certain. This clonotype was obtained from a man aged 40-49 years in good health and CMV-seropositive. Sequencing used PBMCs. The CDR3 coding sequence is TGTGCCAGCAGTGTCTTAGCGCGGAACACTGAAGCTTTCTTT. It specifies CASSVLARNTEAFF.